This T cell receptor beta chain originates from a study of CXCR3-negative and CXCR3-positive naive CD8 T cells. Study-wide background: For each library, about 1.5 +/- 0.3 million TRB reads were obtained, 130 million to 150 million in total. Findings and limits, study-wide: Within a donor, both naive subsets shared TRBV-TRBJ usage, unlike memory cells.

The CDR3 is 14 residues long. Germline CDR1 and CDR2: SGHTA and FQGNSA. cDNA libraries for TRB were generated by 5' RACE incorporating UMI labels. TCRdb reprocessed the 5' RACE reads and reports one entry per CDR3 protein, with no DNA. The listing records over 45,000 distinct CDR3 sequences. A remark on this clonotype: Its target is unknown.

The specimen sequenced was memory CD8+ T cells from blood. This chain joins TRBV7-2 and TRBJ2-1; TCRdb's assignment of TRBD1 cannot be checked, as there is no DNA. The TCR comes from a human donor in good health. Some clones in this sample may be carry-over from other donors' samples. This CDR3 reads CASSPWTEYNEQFF.